This passage covers 7 T cell receptor beta chains from one sample sequenced in a study of CD8 T cells in ankylosing spondylitis. From the 5' RACE reads, TCRdb called clonotypes with MiXCR, one entry per CDR3 protein. Among a few hundred thousand distinct CDR3 sequences listed, 20% were seen once. Sequencing was performed on blood, either unsorted or a sorted T cell fraction (not recorded which). The source of these receptors is a female donor with ankylosing spondylitis or in good health (not recorded which).

This clonotype was seen many times. V and J are TRBV3-1 and TRBJ2-3; 7 positions match TRBD2. J gave up 1 base and V 4 bases, and 14 bases lay outside the gene matches. This CDR3 is 18 amino acids long. The germline V gene has CDR1 LGHDT and CDR2 YNNKEL (reference sequence). CDR3 in amino acids: CASSLLPGGRSRTDTQYF. Here the CDR3 DNA reads TGTGCCAGCAGCCTTCTACCCGGCGGGAGAAGTCGCACAGATACGCAGTATTTT.

This clonotype was seen more than once but under ten times. The chain links TRBV2 to TRBJ2-1, with D possibly being TRBD2 (5 bases). This CDR3 is built from 14 residues. The V end was cut by 6 bases, the J end by 3 bases, with 12 bases between. CDR1 is SNHLY and CDR2 is FYNNEI in the germline V gene. For the CDR3, the DNA is TGTGCCAGCAGAGGACTCCGCCTCTACAATGAGCAGTTCTTC. Translating gives CASRGLRLYNEQFF.

This clonotype was counted a few times. The V and J genes are TRBV6-2 or TRBV6-3 and TRBJ2-7, with D perhaps TRBD2 (5 bases). CDR3 length equals 16 residues. Trimming cost V 5 bases and J 0 bases, with 17 bases left between them. The germline V gene has CDR1 MNHEY and CDR2 SVGEGT. The CDR3: CASSRPRGGGSYEQYF. CDR3 bases: TGTGCCAGCAGTAGACCCCGAGGAGGAGGCTCCTACGAGCAGTACTTC.

This clonotype was seen more than once but under ten times. CDR3 sequence reads: CASSQAQAQYF. The CDR3 nucleotides read TGTGCCAGCAGCCAAGCCCAGGCCCAGTACTTC. The rearrangement joins TRBV14 to TRBJ2-5, with D unclear. The germline gives CDR1 SGHDN, CDR2 FVKESK. V lost 1 base, J lost 9 bases, and 6 bases lay in between. The CDR3 is 11 residues long.

The rearrangement links TRBV20-1 to TRBJ2-2; 7 bases are shared with TRBD2. The germline V gene encodes CDR1 DFQATT and CDR2 SNEGSKA (reference sequence). V was clipped by 0 bases and J by 4 bases; unmatched bases: 8. There are 16 residues in the CDR3. The CDR3 nucleotides are TGCAGTGCTAGAGATCAGAGACTAGCTACCACCGGGGAGCTGTTTTTT. Translating it yields CSARDQRLATTGELFF.

The chain has TRBV6-5 and TRBJ2-5; D ambiguous. CDR1 is MNHEY, CDR2 SVGAGI, per germline. With 0 bases removed from V and 5 bases from J, the gap between germline ends came to 7 bases. The CDR3 is 13 residues long. The CDR3: CASSYSNYETQYF. The CDR3 DNA sequence: TGTGCCAGCAGTTACTCTAATTATGAGACCCAGTACTTC.

There are a few counts of this clonotype. V and J are TRBV20-1 and TRBJ2-1; 8 bases fit TRBD2. The J segment lost 6 bases and the V segment lost 2 bases, leaving 6 bases of the junction unmatched. Per the germline V gene, CDR1 is DFQATT and CDR2 is SNEGSKA (reference sequence). The CDR3 totals 14 residues. For the CDR3, the DNA is TGCAGTGCTAGAAGAGCGGGAGCCTTCAATGAGCAGTTCTTC. Translation gives CSARRAGAFNEQFF.